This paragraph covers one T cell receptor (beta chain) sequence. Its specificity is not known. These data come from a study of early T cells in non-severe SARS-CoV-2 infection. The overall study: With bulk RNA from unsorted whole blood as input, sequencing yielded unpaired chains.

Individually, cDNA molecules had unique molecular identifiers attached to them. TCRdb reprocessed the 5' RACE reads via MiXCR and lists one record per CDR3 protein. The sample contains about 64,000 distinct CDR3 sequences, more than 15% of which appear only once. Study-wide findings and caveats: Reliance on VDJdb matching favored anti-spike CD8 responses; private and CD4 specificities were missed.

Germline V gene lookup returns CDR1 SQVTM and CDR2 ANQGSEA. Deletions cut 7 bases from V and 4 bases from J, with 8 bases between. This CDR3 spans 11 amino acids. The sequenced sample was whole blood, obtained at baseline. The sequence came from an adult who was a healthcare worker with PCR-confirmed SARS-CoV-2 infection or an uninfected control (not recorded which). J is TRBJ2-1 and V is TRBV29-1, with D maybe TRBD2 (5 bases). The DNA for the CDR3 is TGCAGCGGATGGGAGTACAATGAGCAGTTCTTC. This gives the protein CSGWEYNEQFF.